What follows are 10 T cell receptor beta chains derived from one specimen sequenced in a study of T cell repertoires in cytomegalovirus infection. In TCRdb, the reads were re-called with MiXCR into one record per CDR3 protein. Of fewer than 250,000 distinct CDR3 sequences listed, approximately 24% were seen once; the top ten hold 15% to 20%. Sequencing used CD8+ T cells from PBMCs. The receptors stem from a human donor in good health (CMV status not recorded). Some clones in this sample may be carry-over from other donors' samples.

The V and J genes are TRBV12-3 or TRBV12-4 and TRBJ2-1; 7 bases agree with TRBD2. The V and J ends lost 5 bases and 7 bases, in that order; junction bases with no gene match: 8. This CDR3 has 14 amino acids. CDR3 nucleotides: TGTGCCAGCAGTCCCGCGACTAGCTTAAATGAGCAGTTCTTC. The encoded protein is CASSPATSLNEQFF.

V usage is TRBV20-1 and J usage is TRBJ2-7, with 8 positions matching TRBD2. Germline V gives CDR1 DFQATT, CDR2 SNEGSKA (reference sequence). Trimming at V came to 1 base and at J to 6 bases, leaving 5 bases not matched to a gene. This CDR3 comprises 13 residues. This CDR3 is CSARAGLVLEQYF. CDR3 DNA: TGCAGTGCTAGAGCGGGACTAGTTCTCGAGCAGTACTTC.

This clonotype was recorded many times. The gene calls are TRBV7-9 and TRBJ2-5; D may correspond to TRBD1 or TRBD2 (7 bases each). The CDR3 sequence is 16 residues long. Germline V gives CDR1 SEHNR, CDR2 FQNEAQ (reference sequence). The V gene lost 5 bases and the J gene lost 5 bases, with 21 bases spanning the gap. For the CDR3, the DNA is TGTGCCAGCAGCCCACCCCCGACAGGGACTAAGGAGACCCAGTACTTC. Its translation is CASSPPPTGTKETQYF.

This chain uses TRBV7-9 with TRBJ2-1; TRBD2 agrees at 9 bases. This CDR3 region has 16 residues. Losses at the gene ends were 4 bases for V and 5 bases for J; bases not matched to a gene: 9. In germline, CDR1 is SEHNR, CDR2 FQNEAQ (reference sequence). The CDR3 DNA reads TGTGCCAGCAGCTCTCCGACTAGCGGAAACCACAATGAGCAGTTCTTC. This translates into CASSSPTSGNHNEQFF.

The rearrangement uses TRBV5-6 and TRBJ2-3; perhaps TRBD2 as D (6 bases). Per germline, CDR1 SGHDT and CDR2 YYEEEE. CDR3 size: 15 residues. V lost 1 base and J 5 bases, leaving 14 bases between the germline ends. CDR3 residues: CASSLSSGVGDTQYF. In DNA form, the CDR3 reads TGTGCCAGCAGCTTGTCATCGGGGGTGGGAGATACGCAGTATTTT. Full variable domain (outside the CDR3, taken from reference TRBV5-6 and TRBJ2-3): DAGVTQSPTHLIKTRGQQVTLRCSPKSGHDTVSWYQQALGQGPQFIFQYYEEEERQRGNFPDRFSGHQFPNYSSELNVNALLLGDSALYLCASSLSSGVGDTQYFGPGTRLTVL.

This clonotype was picked up a small number of times. The chain joins TRBV7-8 to TRBJ2-1; TRBD2 might be the D (6 bases). The CDR3 runs 17 residues. From germline, CDR1 is SGHVS and CDR2 FQNEAQ. Trimming pared 5 bases from V and 6 bases from J, leaving 23 bases between. CDR3 DNA: TGTGCCAGCAGCGAAGAGGTGAAACGCGCGGGATCCAATGAGCAGTTCTTC. Encoded protein: CASSEEVKRAGSNEQFF.

This clonotype was detected a few times. The gene calls are TRBV20-1 and TRBJ1-5; D is ambiguous. The CDR3 length is 14 residues. V shed 0 bases and J shed 6 bases, with 12 bases lying between them. Looked up from germline, CDR1 is DFQATT and CDR2 is SNEGSKA (reference sequence). CDR3 nucleotides: TGCAGTGCTAGAGATCTTGACACTACTCAGCCCCAGCATTTT. Encoded protein: CSARDLDTTQPQHF.

V is TRBV6-6 and J is TRBJ2-3; possible D gene TRBD2, 6 bases. The CDR3 is 16 amino acids. Germline-derived CDR1 and CDR2 are MNHNY and SVGAGI (reference sequence). V lost 6 bases and J 0 bases, leaving 16 bases between the germline ends. The CDR3 is CASSSFSSVSTDTQYF. DNA for the CDR3: TGTGCCAGCAGCTCCTTCTCTAGCGTCAGCACAGATACGCAGTATTTT.

The J gene is TRBJ2-1, the V gene TRBV12-3 or TRBV12-4, with 9 bases lining up with TRBD1. This CDR3 is built from 16 residues. After removal of 6 bases from V and 5 bases from J, the junction contained 11 bases not matched to a gene. CDR3 protein: CASRTLGTGRNNEQFF. Written as DNA, the CDR3 is TGTGCCAGCAGAACGCTCGGGACAGGGAGAAACAATGAGCAGTTCTTC.

This clonotype was counted only a few times. This sequence joins TRBV30 and TRBJ1-2; D is undetermined. Germline values: CDR1 GTSNPN, CDR2 SVGIG (reference sequence). Between the trimmed V and J ends, which lost 3 bases and 7 bases, there was a span of 12 bases. The CDR3 is made up of 12 amino acids. The CDR3 protein is CAWRDTRSGYTF. Here the CDR3 DNA reads TGTGCCTGGAGGGATACAAGAAGTGGCTACACCTTC.